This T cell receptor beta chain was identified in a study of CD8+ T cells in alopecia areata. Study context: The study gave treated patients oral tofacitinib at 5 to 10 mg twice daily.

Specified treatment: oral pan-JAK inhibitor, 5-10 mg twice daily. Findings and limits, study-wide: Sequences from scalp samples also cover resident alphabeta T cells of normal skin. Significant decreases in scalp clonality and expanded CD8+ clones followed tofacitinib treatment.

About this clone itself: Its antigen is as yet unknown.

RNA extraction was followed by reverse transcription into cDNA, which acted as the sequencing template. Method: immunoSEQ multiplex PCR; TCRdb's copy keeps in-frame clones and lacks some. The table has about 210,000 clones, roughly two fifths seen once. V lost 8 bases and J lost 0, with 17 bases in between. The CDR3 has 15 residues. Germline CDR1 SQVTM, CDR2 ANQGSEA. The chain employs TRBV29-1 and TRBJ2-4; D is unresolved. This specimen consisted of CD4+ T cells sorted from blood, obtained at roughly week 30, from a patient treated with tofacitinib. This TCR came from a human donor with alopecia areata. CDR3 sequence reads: CSYSLGSLAKNIQYF. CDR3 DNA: TGCAGCTACTCTCTAGGATCCCTAGCCAAAAACATTCAGTACTTC. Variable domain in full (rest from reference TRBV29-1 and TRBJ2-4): SAVISQKPSRDICQRGTSLTIQCQVDSQVTMMFWYRQQPGQSLTLIATANQGSEATYESGFVIDKFPISRPNLTFSTLTVSNMSPEDSSIYLCSYSLGSLAKNIQYFGAGTRLSVL.